The T cell receptor beta chain described here comes from a study of spatial heterogeneity in lung cancer. Points on this clonotype: Its antigen is undetermined. The library was designed around alpha chains, so this beta chain is a stray read whose abundance carries little weight.

Study-wide results and limits: How many expanded intratumoral alpha and beta TCRs were present tracked the tumor mutation count, which was a count of nonsynonymous mutations.

Time point given: sample taken at primary tumor resection. TCRs were sequenced from unsorted whole RNA of tumor, nontumor lung or PBMC. Germline V gives CDR1 SQVTM, CDR2 ANQGSEA. The CDR3 is made up of 13 amino acids. V shed 7 bases and J shed 1 base, with 13 bases lying between them. The presence of a unique molecular identifier marked each TCR cDNA molecule. One entry per CDR3 protein, called by TCRdb with MiXCR from the 5' RACE reads. The sample records about 2,200 distinct CDR3 sequences, about two fifths being singletons. The V gene is TRBV29-1, the J gene TRBJ1-2; no clear D. The source is a male donor with early-stage non-small cell lung cancer. The sequenced sample was lung tumor tissue, obtained at surgery. The CDR3 DNA is TGCAGCGCCGCGTTTGGCGTTAACTATGGCTACACCTTC. Its protein product is CSAAFGVNYGYTF.